These T cell receptor beta chains were read from a single sample in a study of blood T cells in healthy people across ages. TCRdb re-derived calls from the 5' RACE reads in MiXCR, one entry per CDR3 protein. This sample carries hundreds of thousands of distinct CDR3 sequences, about 32% of them seen once, and the ten largest clones take roughly 15%. Sequenced: blood. Receptor source: an elderly woman in good health. CDR3s leave out the opening cysteine and the closing phenylalanine or tryptophan. Clone size is given for some rows only: seen once, a few or many times, or a class if the clone is expanded.

NA | TRBV6-2/TRBV6-3 | ASVPTSNQPQH
many | TRBV5-1 | ASSLTGDTSTDTQY
NA | TRBV7-9 | ASRSPTSGSSYNEQF
few | TRBV4-2 | ASSQDTQLNTEAF
NA | TRBV21-1 | ASSASKDRRETQY
NA | TRBV7-3 | ASSVDSLTEAF
many | TRBV5-1 | ASSWTGTSGTYEQY
NA | TRBV6-5 | ASSRKPTHEQY
NA | TRBV4-2 | ASGRAGDNTDTQY
NA | TRBV20-1 | SASRTGDWEQY
NA | TRBV7-3 | ASSLISWSNNEQF
many | TRBV7-3 | ASYPDRESEKLF
NA | TRBV9 | ASSGAGGNEQY
NA | TRBV7-2 | ASSLDGTEAYEQY
many | TRBV7-9 | ASSLSAGGGAYNEQF
many | TRBV7-3 | ASSLLTGANTEAF
many | TRBV12-3/TRBV12-4 | ASSFQPRFGTQKRPQQTQY
many | TRBV7-2 | ASSVPGDGAQY
many | TRBV6-2/TRBV6-3 | ASSYTAGANSPLH
few | TRBV7-9 | ASSPPPSEKLF
many | TRBV20-1 | SAREPGGVNEQY
NA | TRBV5-1 | ASSWGTGGALTYNEQF
many | TRBV30 | AWKSKGMHGYT
NA | TRBV4-2 | ASSQERTGGSSYEQY
few | TRBV2 | ASSEAGGGPQH
NA | TRBV9 | ASSVGGLLQETQY
NA | TRBV28 | ASSLGTGALYYGYT
few | TRBV7-9 | ASSASGTGGEKLF
many | TRBV7-3 | ASSPNQNSPLH
many | TRBV7-2 | ASSREARASYGYT
few | TRBV30 | AWSVRGDSGKLF
few | TRBV28 | ASSLGAGFGEETQY
many | TRBV6-1 | ASRILQGSGYT
NA | TRBV27 | ASSLSGGSSTEF
few | TRBV7-2 | ASSTFPNQPQH
NA | TRBV30 | AWSAGNTGELF
many | TRBV27 | ASSLYAGTQY
many | TRBV4-3 | ASSRNPGGTEAF
few | TRBV5-8 | ASSLRRDGYT
NA | TRBV12-3/TRBV12-4 | ASSFRQGSEAF
few | TRBV7-9 | ASSLARGAQKGTDTQY
NA | TRBV27 | ASSLAAGPLNTEAF
few | TRBV20-1 | SVSTGGGWTDTQY
NA | TRBV11-3 | ASSARTGWADTQY
NA | TRBV3-1 | ASSQASGVGETQY